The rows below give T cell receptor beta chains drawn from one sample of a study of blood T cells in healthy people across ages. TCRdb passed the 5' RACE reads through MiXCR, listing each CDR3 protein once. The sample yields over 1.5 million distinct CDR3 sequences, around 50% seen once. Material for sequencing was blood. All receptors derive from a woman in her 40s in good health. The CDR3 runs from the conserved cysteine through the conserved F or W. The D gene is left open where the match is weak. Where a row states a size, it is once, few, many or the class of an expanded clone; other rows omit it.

DNA: TGTGCCAGTAGTATACTGAACCAGGGCTACAATGAGCAGTTCTTC
CDR3: CASSILNQGYNEQFF
D: .
V: TRBV19
J: TRBJ2-1
length: 15
size: .

DNA: TGTGCCAGCAGCTTATGGGGGGGAGGGAGCCAAGAGACCCAGTACTTC
CDR3: CASSLWGGGSQETQYF
D: TRBD2
V: TRBV7-2
J: TRBJ2-5
length: 16
size: .

DNA: TGTGCCAGCAGTTCCGGGGCCGGCAATCAGCCCCAGCATTTT
CDR3: CASSSGAGNQPQHF
D: .
V: TRBV28
J: TRBJ1-5
length: 14
size: .

DNA: TGTGCCAGCAGCATCGCCGGGACAGGGGGCTTAGGCGAGCAGTACTTC
CDR3: CASSIAGTGGLGEQYF
D: TRBD1
V: TRBV7-8
J: TRBJ2-7
length: 16
size: .

DNA: TGTGCCAGCTCCATAGGCCCAGAGAACACTGAAGCTTTCTTT
CDR3: CASSIGPENTEAFF
D: .
V: TRBV6-1
J: TRBJ1-1
length: 14
size: .

DNA: TGCAGTGCCAACCCCGGGACTTCACGAGAGGAGACCCAGTACTTC
CDR3: CSANPGTSREETQYF
D: .
V: TRBV20-1
J: TRBJ2-5
length: 15
size: .

DNA: TGCAGTGCCAGGACCCCTCCAAGCTCTGGGGCCAACGTCCTGACTTTC
CDR3: CSARTPPSSGANVLTF
D: .
V: TRBV20-1
J: TRBJ2-6
length: 16
size: .

DNA: TGTGCCAGCAGTTACCAGTACACAGATACGCAGTATTTT
CDR3: CASSYQYTDTQYF
D: .
V: TRBV6-5
J: TRBJ2-3
length: 13
size: .

DNA: TGTGCCAGCAGCTCGGGACAGGTTTTAAGTCATGAGCAGTTCTTC
CDR3: CASSSGQVLSHEQFF
D: TRBD1
V: TRBV13
J: TRBJ2-1
length: 15
size: .

DNA: TGTGCCAGCAGCCACCTTGAGACAGGACCACAAGAGACCCAGTACTTC
CDR3: CASSHLETGPQETQYF
D: .
V: TRBV7-2
J: TRBJ2-5
length: 16
size: .

DNA: TGTGCCAGCAGCCCGTCGGACAGGGAAAAAAACATTCAGTACTTC
CDR3: CASSPSDREKNIQYF
D: TRBD1
V: TRBV4-2
J: TRBJ2-4
length: 15
size: few

DNA: TGTGCCAGCAGCCTGGGACAGGGGGAGAGTATTTCACCCCTCCACTTT
CDR3: CASSLGQGESISPLHF
D: TRBD1
V: TRBV3-1
J: TRBJ1-6
length: 16
size: .

DNA: TGTGCCAGCAGTTACTCACCTAGCGGGGGGGATGAGCAGTACTTC
CDR3: CASSYSPSGGDEQYF
D: TRBD2
V: TRBV6-2/TRBV6-3
J: TRBJ2-7
length: 15
size: .

DNA: TGTGCCAGCAGTAGAGAATTCCAAGAGACCCAGTACTTC
CDR3: CASSREFQETQYF
D: .
V: TRBV6-4
J: TRBJ2-5
length: 13
size: .

DNA: TGTGCCAGCAATACGCCGGGACTAGACTACAATGAGCAGTACTTC
CDR3: CASNTPGLDYNEQYF
D: TRBD2
V: TRBV6-2/TRBV6-3
J: TRBJ2-7
length: 15
size: .

DNA: TGTGCCAGCAGCTTAGTGGGACACAGCTCCTACAATGAGCAGTTCTTC
CDR3: CASSLVGHSSYNEQFF
D: .
V: TRBV11-2
J: TRBJ2-1
length: 16
size: .

DNA: TGTGCCAGCAGTTTAATGGTAGCACAAGATACGCAGTATTTT
CDR3: CASSLMVAQDTQYF
D: .
V: TRBV27
J: TRBJ2-3
length: 14
size: .

DNA: TGCGCCAGCAGCCAAGCGGTCGTCCGGTTAAGCACAGATACGCAGTATTTT
CDR3: CASSQAVVRLSTDTQYF
D: .
V: TRBV4-3
J: TRBJ2-3
length: 17
size: few

DNA: TGTGCCAGCAGGGGGGACAGGGAGACCCAGTACTTC
CDR3: CASRGDRETQYF
D: TRBD1
V: TRBV6-1
J: TRBJ2-5
length: 12
size: many

DNA: TGTGCCAGTAGTTTTAGCCGGGGGAGTCCAGATACGCAGTATTTT
CDR3: CASSFSRGSPDTQYF
D: .
V: TRBV19
J: TRBJ2-3
length: 15
size: many

DNA: TGTGCCAGCTCAGAGACACCGGACTATGGCTACACCTTC
CDR3: CASSETPDYGYTF
D: .
V: TRBV18
J: TRBJ1-2
length: 13
size: few

DNA: TGCGCCAGCAGCTTGGACAGGGAGAGTTCACCCCTCCACTTT
CDR3: CASSLDRESSPLHF
D: .
V: TRBV5-1
J: TRBJ1-6
length: 14
size: few

DNA: TGTGCCAGCAGCTTAGGACTAGCGGGGGCCCAAAGCTCCTACAATGAGCAGTACTTC
CDR3: CASSLGLAGAQSSYNEQYF
D: TRBD2
V: TRBV7-8
J: TRBJ2-7
length: 19
size: .

DNA: TGTGCCACCAGTGGGTGGACAGGGACAGAGACCCAGTACTTC
CDR3: CATSGWTGTETQYF
D: TRBD1
V: TRBV24-1
J: TRBJ2-5
length: 14
size: .

DNA: TGCAGCACTGGGACAGGGGAGGAGACCCAGTACTTC
CDR3: CSTGTGEETQYF
D: TRBD1
V: TRBV29-1
J: TRBJ2-5
length: 12
size: few

DNA: TGTGCCAGCAGCCAAGTACCTAGCGGGGCCCTCCAAGAGACCCAGTACTTC
CDR3: CASSQVPSGALQETQYF
D: TRBD2
V: TRBV3-1
J: TRBJ2-5
length: 17
size: .

DNA: TGTGCCAGCAGCCCTTATCAGTCCTACGAGCAGTACTTC
CDR3: CASSPYQSYEQYF
D: .
V: TRBV6-2/TRBV6-3
J: TRBJ2-7
length: 13
size: .

DNA: TGTGCCAGCAGCTTAGCTCGACTAGCGGGGGGGCCCACAGATACGCAGTATTTT
CDR3: CASSLARLAGGPTDTQYF
D: TRBD2
V: TRBV7-2
J: TRBJ2-3
length: 18
size: few

DNA: TGTGCCAGCAGCGTAGTTGCGGGCACAGATACGCAGTATTTT
CDR3: CASSVVAGTDTQYF
D: .
V: TRBV9
J: TRBJ2-3
length: 14
size: .

DNA: TGCAGTGCTAGAGACTCAGCGGGGATGGGGGAGACCCAGTACTTC
CDR3: CSARDSAGMGETQYF
D: TRBD2
V: TRBV20-1
J: TRBJ2-5
length: 15
size: .

DNA: TGTGCCAGCAGCGATACGGCCGGGACAGAAGGCTACGAGGAGTACTTC
CDR3: CASSDTAGTEGYEEYF
D: TRBD1
V: TRBV12-3/TRBV12-4
J: TRBJ2-4
length: 16
size: .

DNA: TGCGCCAGCAGCCAAAAAACAGGGGGCGCAACTAATGAAAAACTGTTTTTT
CDR3: CASSQKTGGATNEKLFF
D: TRBD1
V: TRBV4-3
J: TRBJ1-4
length: 17
size: .

DNA: TGCGCCAGCAGCCAAGTGGGCGGGGGGATCTACGAGCAGTACTTC
CDR3: CASSQVGGGIYEQYF
D: TRBD2
V: TRBV4-3
J: TRBJ2-7
length: 15
size: few

DNA: TGTGCCAGCAGCCTGGGCCCGACAGGGCGTGGGGATGAGCTGTTCTTC
CDR3: CASSLGPTGRGDELFF
D: TRBD1
V: TRBV6-6
J: TRBJ2-1
length: 16
size: .

DNA: TGTGCCAGCAGTGAAGTATACAGACTATCCTACGAGCAGTACTTC
CDR3: CASSEVYRLSYEQYF
D: .
V: TRBV6-1
J: TRBJ2-7
length: 15
size: .

DNA: TGTGCCAGCAGTTACATCCTAGCGGGGGGGCCGGGGTTCTTC
CDR3: CASSYILAGGPGFF
D: TRBD2
V: TRBV6-2/TRBV6-3
J: TRBJ2-1
length: 14
size: .

DNA: TGCAGTGCTAGAGACAGGGGGCCGCGCAATGAGCAGTTCTTC
CDR3: CSARDRGPRNEQFF
D: TRBD1
V: TRBV20-1
J: TRBJ2-1
length: 14
size: .

DNA: TGTGCCAGCAAACAATTGGACGTAGGGTCGTCCTACGTGCAGTACTTC
CDR3: CASKQLDVGSSYVQYF
D: .
V: TRBV6-1
J: TRBJ2-7
length: 16
size: .

DNA: TGTGCCAGCAGTTTAAAAACCACCTCCTACGAGCAGTACTTC
CDR3: CASSLKTTSYEQYF
D: .
V: TRBV27
J: TRBJ2-7
length: 14
size: .

DNA: TGTGCCAGCAGTTTACGGGGGGAGGACAACAATGAGCAGTTCTTC
CDR3: CASSLRGEDNNEQFF
D: TRBD2
V: TRBV28
J: TRBJ2-1
length: 15
size: few

DNA: TGCAGCGTTGCGGGGACTAGCGGGGCGGAGACCCAGTACTTC
CDR3: CSVAGTSGAETQYF
D: TRBD2
V: TRBV29-1
J: TRBJ2-5
length: 14
size: .

DNA: TGTGCCAGCAGCGATTGGGACAGTCCAATCTCCAACCTCCCCCTCCACTTT
CDR3: CASSDWDSPISNLPLHF
D: TRBD1
V: TRBV2
J: TRBJ1-6
length: 17
size: once

DNA: TGTGCCAGCAGTGAACTAGTAGCGGGGGCCCTTACACACACCGGGGAGCTGTTTTTT
CDR3: CASSELVAGALTHTGELFF
D: TRBD2
V: TRBV6-1
J: TRBJ2-2
length: 19
size: .